This record covers a single T cell receptor beta chain. Its matching antigen is unknown. This entry belongs to a study of radiotherapy plus CTLA-4 blockade in lung cancer. Study in general: For 18% of patients, objective responses occurred, and approximately 30% had disease control.

The V segment lost 3 bases and the J segment 4 bases; nucleotides outside the gene matches: 7. The CDR3 is made up of 16 amino acids. The germline V gene has CDR1 SEHNR and CDR2 FQNEAQ (reference sequence). General study results and limits: Reportedly, early blood T cell clone dynamics best predicted response, with interferon-beta. Tumor-origin TCR clones grew in blood after radiotherapy plus ipilimumab.

The repertoire was sequenced with immunoSEQ multiplex PCR; TCRdb's copy has only in-frame clones and lacks some. The data contain tens of thousands of clones, 78% of them singletons. The V call is TRBV7-9, the J call TRBJ1-2, with TRBD1 matching over 11 bases. This receptor was identified in a human donor with non-small cell lung cancer who had a complete response to radiotherapy plus ipilimumab. The sample here was peripheral blood, taken from a patient treated with radiotherapy plus ipilimumab. The CDR3 loop reads CASSFSTGTGGYGYTF. In DNA form, the CDR3 reads TGTGCCAGCAGCTTCTCAACCGGGACAGGGGGCTATGGCTACACCTTC. Together with reference TRBV7-9 and TRBJ1-2, the CDR3 gives the full variable domain: DTGVSQNPRHKITKRGQNVTFRCDPISEHNRLYWYRQTLGQGPEFLTYFQNEAQLEKSRLLSDRFSAERPKGSFSTLEIQRTEQGDSAMYLCASSFSTGTGGYGYTFGSGTRLTVV.